This TCR beta chain is from a study of blood T cell repertoires in COVID-19. The CDR3 has 14 amino acids. Looked up from germline, CDR1 is LNHDA and CDR2 is SQIVND (reference sequence). The V gene lost 2 bases and the J gene lost 1 base, with 8 bases spanning the gap. Sequencing was performed with immunoSEQ multiplex PCR; in TCRdb, only in-frame clones are kept and a portion is missing. The sample carries almost 70,000 clones, under 85% recorded once. The TCR originated in a man in his sixties with acute or convalescent COVID-19. Sequenced material: peripheral blood. The V gene is TRBV19, the J gene TRBJ1-1; D possibly corresponds to TRBD1 (6 bases). The CDR3 here is CASSITGTNTEAFF. The CDR3 bases are TGTGCCAGTAGTATAACAGGGACGAACACTGAAGCTTTCTTT.